This TCR beta chain was identified in a study of memory CD4+ T cells and cytomegalovirus serostatus. Whole-study findings and limits: CD4+ memory repertoires contained about 40% of the roughly 160 reported CMV TCRbeta sequences. Suggested: most of the CMV-linked TCR signature lies in CD4+ memory cells.

The germline V gene has CDR1 SQVTM and CDR2 ANQGSEA. The length of the CDR3 is 12 residues. J was trimmed by 7 bases and V by 6 bases; bases with no gene match: 4. The data were produced by immunoSEQ multiplex PCR, yet TCRdb's version contains in-frame clones alone and is incomplete. The data show 35,000 to 45,000 clones, around 78% seen once. Single viable CD3+CD4+CD8-CD45RO+ cells were sorted as the memory CD4+ T cells. Serostatus was set by detecting CMV pp150, pp28, p38, p52 IgG. Total CD4+ T cells were enriched by CD4 positive selection. With respect to this clone: Its target is not known.

The source of this sequence is an adult in good health and CMV-seronegative. The rearrangement uses TRBV29-1 and TRBJ2-1; 9 bases fit TRBD1. The sequencing sample was made of memory CD4+ T cells from blood. The DNA of the CDR3 is TGCAGCGTAGGGACAGGGAAAAATGAGCAGTTCTTC. Its translation: CSVGTGKNEQFF.